This T cell receptor (beta chain) was profiled in a study of blood T cell repertoires in COVID-19. The overall study: Sites in the United States, Italy and Spain provided acute and convalescent COVID-19 samples. PBMCs, B-cell-depleted T cells, or T cells provided the cDNA or gDNA that made up the material.

In the original analysis: Cell counts per sample came from amplifying reference gene primers. Some clones are missing from TCRdb's copy, which holds only in-frame ones; the method was immunoSEQ multiplex PCR. V, J and clone size were drawn from that table, and D and trimming were deduced from the DNA. The table has about 160,000 clones, approximately 81% seen once. The junction had 8 bases not matched to a gene; V was cut back by 4 bases and J by 8 bases. Germline V CDR1 and CDR2: LGHNA, YNFKEQ. CDR3 size: 15 residues. This TCR derives from a human donor with acute or convalescent COVID-19. The donor label of this sample is uncertain. Sequencing was performed on peripheral blood. The chain is built from TRBV4-2 and TRBJ1-4, with 9 nucleotides matching TRBD1. CDR3: CASSPLDRGEEKLFF. In DNA form, the CDR3 reads TGTGCCAGCAGCCCCCTAGACAGGGGGGAGGAAAAACTGTTTTTT.